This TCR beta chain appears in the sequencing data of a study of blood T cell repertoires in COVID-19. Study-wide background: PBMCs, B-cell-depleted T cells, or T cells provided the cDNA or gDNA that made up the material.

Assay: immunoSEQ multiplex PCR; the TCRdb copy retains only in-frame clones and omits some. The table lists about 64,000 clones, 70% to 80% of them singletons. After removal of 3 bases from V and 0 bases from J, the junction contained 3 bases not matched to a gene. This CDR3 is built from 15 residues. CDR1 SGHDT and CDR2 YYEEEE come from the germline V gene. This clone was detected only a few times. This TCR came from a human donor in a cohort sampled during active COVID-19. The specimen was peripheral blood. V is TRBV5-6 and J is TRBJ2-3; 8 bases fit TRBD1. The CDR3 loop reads CASSSRDRSTDTQYF. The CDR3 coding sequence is TGTGCCAGCAGCTCCCGGGACAGGAGCACAGATACGCAGTATTTT.